This is a list of T cell receptor beta chains from one sample in a study of T cells in Graves' hyperthyroidism and ophthalmopathy. TCRdb reprocessed the multiplex PCR reads via MiXCR and lists one record per CDR3 protein. The profile shows some 360,000 distinct CDR3 sequences, around 13% of them singletons. The sequenced sample was blood. These receptors came from a woman aged 60-70 years with Graves' hyperthyroidism. Each CDR3 is given with its conserved first and last residue. The D gene is left open where the match is weak. The size of a clone is reported for some rows only, either as once, few or many, or as a class for expanded clones.

j_call,clone_size,v_call,d_call,cdr3_nt,cdr3_aa
TRBJ2-1,many,TRBV6-1,NA,TGTGCCAGCAGTGAAGCGCTTGCTTTACCCAATGAGCAGTTCTTC,CASSEALALPNEQFF
TRBJ2-3,NA,TRBV7-9,NA,TGTGCCAGCAGCCAGGAGGCTGCTAGCACAGATACGCAGTATTTT,CASSQEAASTDTQYF
TRBJ2-3,many,TRBV18,TRBD2,TGTGCCAGCTCACCACGACTGACTAGCGGGAAAGGCACAGATACGCAGTATTTT,CASSPRLTSGKGTDTQYF
TRBJ1-2,many,TRBV12-3/TRBV12-4,NA,TGTGCCAGCAGTCCTCTCAGGGTCGGTGGCTACACCTTC,CASSPLRVGGYTF
TRBJ2-7,many,TRBV18,TRBD2,TGTGCCAGCTCACCATCCGAGGGAGGGGAGCAGTACTTC,CASSPSEGGEQYF
TRBJ2-1,NA,TRBV7-2,NA,TGTGCCAGCAGCTCCGGGCCGGACAATGAGCAGTTCTTC,CASSSGPDNEQFF
TRBJ2-1,NA,TRBV10-2,TRBD2,TGCGCCAGCAAACCAGAGACTAGCGGGAACAATGAGCAGTTCTTC,CASKPETSGNNEQFF
TRBJ2-5,few,TRBV6-1,NA,TGTGCCAGCAGTCTCGACCAGAGGGGGACCCAGTACTTC,CASSLDQRGTQYF
TRBJ2-5,few,TRBV19,TRBD2,TGTGCCAGTAGAATGGGACTAGCAGGAGAGACCCAGTACTTC,CASRMGLAGETQYF
TRBJ2-2,many,TRBV10-3,TRBD2,TGTGCCATCAGGACGCCGGGACTAGCGGGAGGGAACACCGGGGAGCTGTTTTTT,CAIRTPGLAGGNTGELFF
TRBJ1-2,NA,TRBV20-1,NA,TGCAGTGCTGACCCCCACAGGGTGAGCTATGGCTACACCTTC,CSADPHRVSYGYTF
TRBJ2-7,NA,TRBV11-3,NA,TGTGCCAGCAGCTCCCGGGACCCTGGGACCTACGAGCAGTACTTC,CASSSRDPGTYEQYF
TRBJ2-7,many,TRBV4-1,TRBD2,TGCGCCAGCAGCCAACTAGCGGGGATTCTTAGCTCCTACGAGCAGTACTTC,CASSQLAGILSSYEQYF
TRBJ1-1,few,TRBV19,TRBD1,TGTGCCAGTAGGGAGGGGGCTGGGAAGACTGAAGCTTTCTTT,CASREGAGKTEAFF
TRBJ2-5,many,TRBV10-3,TRBD2,TGTGCCATCAGAGAGAGACTAGCGGGAGAGGTAAAGACCCAGTACTTC,CAIRERLAGEVKTQYF
TRBJ2-2,NA,TRBV6-2/TRBV6-3,TRBD2,TGTGCCAGCAGGCTACTAGCGGGGAACACCGGGGAGCTGTTTTTT,CASRLLAGNTGELFF
TRBJ2-1,few,TRBV6-5,TRBD2,TGTGCCAGCAGTTACCCCGGGACTAGCGGAGACTACAATGAGCAGTTCTTC,CASSYPGTSGDYNEQFF
TRBJ2-5,NA,TRBV29-1,NA,TGCAGCGTTGGGGCGCAAGAGACCCAGTACTTC,CSVGAQETQYF
TRBJ1-3,few,TRBV30,NA,TGTGCCTTTAACGGTTATTATGGAAACACCATATATTTT,CAFNGYYGNTIYF
TRBJ2-7,few,TRBV29-1,TRBD2,TGCAGCGTTGACGGAACTAGCGGGGGCGACGAGCAGTACTTC,CSVDGTSGGDEQYF
TRBJ2-1,many,TRBV18,NA,TGTGCCAGCTCAGGGGACGGTAATGAGCAGTTCTTC,CASSGDGNEQFF
TRBJ2-7,few,TRBV6-2/TRBV6-3,NA,TGTGCCAGCAGTTACTCGGGGACGGCTGCCTACGAGCAGTACTTC,CASSYSGTAAYEQYF
TRBJ2-5,few,TRBV3-1,NA,TGTGCCAGCAGCCAAGATTTGTCGGCAGAGACCCAGTACTTC,CASSQDLSAETQYF